These 14 T cell receptor beta chains came from one sample sequenced in a study of beta chain features in type 1 diabetes. Study-wide points: Moderate but significant shortening of TCRB CDR3s was recorded in all four CD4+ subsets from Type 1 diabetes patients.

What was sequenced were expressed TCRB transcripts, since all of the isolated RNA had been reverse transcribed. Repertoires were generated with immunoSEQ multiplex PCR, while TCRdb's copy carries only in-frame clones and drops some. The repertoire holds around 340,000 clones, around 9.7% seen once, with around 1% in the top ten. No antigens are known for them. The specimen sequenced was central memory CD4+ T cells from blood. The receptors here all came from a man in his thirties or forties with type 1 diabetes.

The sample holds a few counts of this clone. The V and J genes are TRBV5-4 and TRBJ1-2, with D uncertain. This CDR3 region has 12 residues. The germline CDR1 and CDR2 sequences are SGHNT and YYREEE (reference sequence). Trimming took 3 bases from V and 6 from J, leaving 9 bases between them. The CDR3: CASSSGLDGYTF. The DNA of the CDR3 is TGTGCCAGCAGCTCTGGTTTAGATGGCTACACCTTC.

The chain has TRBV28 and TRBJ2-3, with TRBD2 identical over 12 bases. Trimming removed 4 bases from V and 5 bases from J; junction bases left unmatched: 4. Germline-derived CDR1 and CDR2 are MDHEN and SYDVKM. The CDR3 runs to 15 residues. For the CDR3, the DNA is TGTGCCAGCAGTTCCCTAGCGGGGGGGCTAGATACGCAGTATTTT. It codes for CASSSLAGGLDTQYF.

A few counts support this clone. The CDR3 DNA is TGTGCCAGCAGTTACGATCGGCGCTATGGCTACACCTTC. Protein sequence: CASSYDRRYGYTF. The rearrangement links TRBV6-6 to TRBJ1-2; no clear D. Trimming took 2 bases from V and 4 from J, leaving 8 bases between them. This CDR3 spans 13 amino acids. From germline, CDR1 is MNHNY and CDR2 SVGAGI (reference sequence).

This sequence joins TRBV30 and TRBJ2-3; 13 nucleotides align to TRBD2. The CDR3 spans 15 residues. V trimming: 3 bases; J trimming: 7 bases; junction bases outside the gene matches: 7. Germline assignment: CDR1 GTSNPN and CDR2 SVGIG (reference sequence). The chain's CDR3 is CAWSPLAGGLNTQYF. The CDR3 DNA sequence: TGTGCCTGGAGCCCACTAGCGGGGGGGTTAAATACGCAGTATTTT.

This clone was detected only a few times. Sequence at one end of the junction differs from germline and may be a read error. The rearrangement joins TRBV2 to TRBJ2-5; no firm D call. The CDR3 extends over 12 amino acids. Germline CDR1 reads SNHLY; CDR2 reads FYNNEI. For the CDR3, the DNA is TGTGCCGGCAGTCAACTACAAGAGACCCAGTACTTC. Translating gives CAGSQLQETQYF.

The chain couples TRBV7-9 to TRBJ2-3, with 7 bases fitting TRBD1. Germline loops: CDR1 SEHNR, CDR2 FQNEAQ (reference sequence). The V gene end was trimmed by 1 base and the J gene end by 3 bases; junction bases not matched to a gene: 4. This CDR3 has 15 residues. The CDR3 nucleotides are TGTGCCAGCAGCTTAGGACAGGGCTTGACAGATACGCAGTATTTT. Protein: CASSLGQGLTDTQYF.

This chain's CDR3 is CASSYSYRGNQPQHF. CDR3 nucleotide sequence: TGTGCCAGCAGTTACTCGTACCGGGGCAATCAGCCCCAGCATTTT. V is TRBV6-5 and J is TRBJ1-5; D gene ambiguous. This CDR3 is 15 amino acids long. With 0 bases removed from V and 2 bases from J, the gap between germline ends came to 8 bases. Germline assignment: CDR1 MNHEY and CDR2 SVGAGI.

There are a few counts of this clone. V gene TRBV28 combines with J gene TRBJ2-5; D uncertain. Between the trimmed V and J ends, which lost 6 bases and 3 bases, there was a span of 5 bases. CDR1 and CDR2 from the germline V gene are MDHEN and SYDVKM. There are 11 residues in the CDR3. Here the CDR3 reads CASRAEETQYF. CDR3 nucleotides: TGTGCCAGCAGAGCTGAAGAGACCCAGTACTTC.

The gene calls are TRBV7-9 and TRBJ2-7; D ambiguous. Trimming left V 1 base short and J 3 bases short, with 7 bases between. This CDR3 region has 13 residues. Per the germline V gene, CDR1 is SEHNR and CDR2 is FQNEAQ (reference sequence). CDR3 coding DNA: TGTGCCAGCAGCTTAGGGCAGCGCTACGAGCAGTACTTC. Amino acids: CASSLGQRYEQYF.

Ten or more counts support this clone. The chain links TRBV29-1 to TRBJ1-3, with D maybe TRBD1 (5 bases). Trimming removed 4 bases from V and 4 bases from J, with 20 bases in between. CDR3 length: 16 amino acids. Germline V CDR1 and CDR2: SQVTM, ANQGSEA. The CDR3 sequence: CSVALGPRAEGNTIYF. In DNA, the CDR3 is TGCAGCGTTGCATTAGGACCCAGGGCTGAGGGAAACACCATATATTTT. The entire variable domain, with the rest obtained from reference TRBV29-1 and TRBJ1-3, is as follows: SAVISQKPSRDICQRGTSLTIQCQVDSQVTMMFWYRQQPGQSLTLIATANQGSEATYESGFVIDKFPISRPNLTFSTLTVSNMSPEDSSIYLCSVALGPRAEGNTIYFGEGSWLTVV.

This clone appeared a few times. The chain combines TRBV18 with TRBJ2-5; D might be TRBD1 (6 bases). The tail of the sequence fits TRBJ2-7 better, so the J call may be wrong. Germline CDR1 is KGHSH and CDR2 is LQKENI. The CDR3 sequence is 14 residues long. CDR3 protein: CASSPQGITYEQYF. As DNA, the CDR3 is TGTGCCAGCTCACCTCAGGGGATTACCTACGAGCAGTACTTC.

This clone was detected only a few times. This chain connects TRBV5-1 to TRBJ2-7, with 10 nucleotides matching TRBD1. The CDR3 consists of 14 residues. Trimming at V came to 2 bases and at J to 5 bases, leaving 4 bases not matched to a gene. Germline CDR1 SGHRS, CDR2 YFSETQ. Here the CDR3 reads CASSFLTGGNEQYF. CDR3 coding DNA: TGCGCCAGCAGCTTCCTGACAGGGGGCAACGAGCAGTACTTC.

This clone was picked up a small number of times. The chain carries TRBV6-6 and TRBJ1-1, with D possibly being TRBD1 (6 bases). Germline V gene sequence: CDR1 MNHNY, CDR2 SVGAGI (reference sequence). V was shortened by 6 bases and J by 5 bases, with 10 bases between the two germline ends. CDR3 length: 12 residues. This CDR3 is CASRNRETEAFF. The CDR3 DNA reads as TGTGCCAGCAGAAACAGGGAAACTGAAGCTTTCTTT.

A few counts support this clone. The CDR3 sequence is CASSKAGDLRDNEQFF. The CDR3 DNA follows: TGTGCCAGCAGCAAAGCCGGGGACCTCCGGGACAATGAGCAGTTCTTC. The chain links TRBV21-1 to TRBJ2-1. TRBV21-1 is a listed pseudogene. This CDR3 has 16 residues.